This TCR beta chain comes out of a study of blood T cell repertoires in COVID-19. Study-wide background: PBMCs, B-cell-depleted T cells, or T cells were the source of the cDNA or gDNA that made up the material.

Authors' analysis steps: Amplification of reference gene primers was used by the study to estimate nucleated cell counts. Assay: immunoSEQ multiplex PCR; the TCRdb copy retains only in-frame clones and omits some. V, J and clone size derive from that table, while D and trimming were established from the DNA sequence. The table lists approximately 190,000 clones, approximately 82% of them singletons. The clonotype comes from a woman between 55 and 75 years old with acute COVID-19. Sequenced: PBMCs or T cells enriched from blood (not recorded which).

CDR3 bases: TGTGCCAGCAGCTTACGGTTCGGGACAGGGGTCTTCTACACCTTC. Protein sequence: CASSLRFGTGVFYTF. The chain carries TRBV7-2 and TRBJ1-2, with 10 bases identical to TRBD1. The CDR3 extends over 15 amino acids. The ends lost 2 bases at V and 10 bases at J; junction bases unmatched: 10. The germline CDR1 and CDR2 sequences are SGHTA and FQGNSA.